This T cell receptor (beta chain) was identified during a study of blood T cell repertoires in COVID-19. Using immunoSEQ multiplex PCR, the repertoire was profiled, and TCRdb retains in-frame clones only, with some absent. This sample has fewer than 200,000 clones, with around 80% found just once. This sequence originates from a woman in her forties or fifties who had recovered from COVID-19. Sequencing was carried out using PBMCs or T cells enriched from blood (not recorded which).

The CDR3: CASSIREDRGRAEAFF. CDR3 bases: TGTGCCAGTAGTATAAGAGAGGACAGGGGGCGTGCTGAAGCTTTCTTT. The chain combines TRBV19 with TRBJ1-1, with 11 positions matching TRBD1. The germline V gene has CDR1 LNHDA and CDR2 SQIVND (reference sequence). The ends lost 2 bases at V and 6 bases at J; junction bases unmatched: 8. The CDR3 is 16 residues long.